These 5 T cell receptor beta chains share one sample of origin, sequenced in a study of T cell responses to AZD1222 COVID-19 vaccine. Clones were read by immunoSEQ multiplex PCR, and TCRdb kept only the in-frame ones, dropping some. The sample yields approximately 100,000 clones, 86% seen once. Sequenced material: peripheral blood, taken on day 0 of AZD1222 vaccination. The receptors derive from an adult in good health.

The chain combines TRBV4-2 with TRBJ2-2; maybe TRBD2 (5 bases). Germline V lookup: CDR1 LGHNA, CDR2 YNFKEQ. The length of the CDR3 is 18 residues. The germline V and J ends were trimmed by 0 bases and 7 bases, with 21 bases remaining between them. The CDR3 bases are TGTGCCAGCAGCCAAGATCTTGCCTCGTTGGTTCGGGGCGGGGAGCTGTTTTTT. Its translation: CASSQDLASLVRGGELFF.

The CDR3 loop reads CASGNAEPYGYTF. The CDR3 DNA follows: TGTGCCAGCGGGAATGCAGAGCCTTATGGCTACACCTTC. The rearrangement uses TRBV7-3 and TRBJ1-2, with D unclear. CDR1 SGHTA and CDR2 FQGTGA come from the germline V gene. V shed 8 bases and J shed 5 bases, with 15 bases lying between them. The CDR3 contains 13 residues. The variable domain in full, with the rest retrieved from reference TRBV7-3 and TRBJ1-2, is GAGVSQTPSNKVTEKGKYVELRCDPISGHTALYWYRQSLGQGPEFLIYFQGTGAADDSGLPNDRFFAVRPEGSVSTLKIQRTERGDSAVYLCASGNAEPYGYTFGSGTRLTVV.

The chain employs TRBV5-4 and TRBJ2-3, with D hard to call. This CDR3 spans 12 amino acids. CDR1 SGHNT and CDR2 YYREEE come from the germline V gene (reference sequence). Trimming removed 4 bases from V and 0 bases from J, with 3 bases in between. The CDR3: CASSPSTDTQYF. The CDR3 nucleotides are TGTGCCAGCAGCCCCAGCACAGATACGCAGTATTTT.

V gene TRBV28 combines with J gene TRBJ2-7; D remains unclear. The CDR3 extends over 14 amino acids. V gave up 6 bases and J gave up 0 bases, with 12 bases separating them. Germline CDR1 and CDR2: MDHEN and SYDVKM. CDR3: CASSLTFSSYEQYF. CDR3 DNA: TGTGCCAGCAGCCTGACATTCTCCTCCTACGAGCAGTACTTC.

This chain uses TRBV7-2 with TRBJ1-2, with D perhaps matching TRBD1 (6 bases). Germline assignment: CDR1 SGHTA and CDR2 FQGNSA. Trimming took off 2 bases at V and 3 bases at J, with 19 bases between the two ends. The CDR3 sequence is 17 residues long. CDR3 DNA sequence: TGTGCCAGCAGCTTAAGTACAGGGAGCTTTCCTTACTATGGCTACACCTTC. Translation gives CASSLSTGSFPYYGYTF. Using reference TRBV7-2 and TRBJ1-2 for the parts outside the CDR3, the full variable domain is GAGVSQSPSNKVTEKGKDVELRCDPISGHTALYWYRQSLGQGLEFLIYFQGNSAPDKSGLPSDRFSAERTGGSVSTLTIQRTQQEDSAVYLCASSLSTGSFPYYGYTFGSGTRLTVV.